Listed below are T cell receptor beta chains from one sample, sequenced in a study of Graves' ophthalmopathy and Graves' hyperthyroidism. In TCRdb, the multiplex PCR reads were re-called with MiXCR into one record per CDR3 protein. The repertoire holds about 1.1 million distinct CDR3 sequences, with about 38% as singletons. The sample comprised peripheral blood or thyroid tissue (not recorded which). These receptors were taken from an adult man with Graves' hyperthyroidism. Both conserved end residues are part of each CDR3. D genes are given only for firm matches. The size of a clone is reported for some rows only, either as once, few or many, or as a class for expanded clones.

size: NA; V: TRBV12-3/TRBV12-4; D: NA; J: TRBJ1-1; CDR3: CANSFLGWDEAFF; DNA: TGTGCCAACAGTTTCTTGGGTTGGGATGAAGCTTTCTTT
size: NA; V: TRBV6-2/TRBV6-3; D: TRBD1; J: TRBJ1-2; CDR3: CASSRLFGTDYGYTF; DNA: TGTGCCAGCAGCCGCCTCTTCGGGACAGACTATGGCTACACCTTC
size: NA; V: TRBV9; D: TRBD1; J: TRBJ1-1; CDR3: CASVTGVTEAFF; DNA: TGTGCCAGCGTTACAGGGGTCACTGAAGCTTTCTTT
size: many; V: TRBV7-9; D: TRBD1; J: TRBJ2-7; CDR3: CASSFDGTGYF; DNA: TGTGCCAGCAGCTTCGATGGGACAGGGTACTTC
size: many; V: TRBV7-2; D: NA; J: TRBJ2-5; CDR3: CASSLGVRETQYF; DNA: TGTGCCAGTAGTTTAGGGGTCCGAGAGACCCAGTACTTC
size: many; V: TRBV19; D: TRBD1; J: TRBJ1-5; CDR3: CASSIEPGGRQPQHF; DNA: TGTGCCAGTAGTATAGAGCCAGGGGGCAGGCAGCCCCAGCATTTT
size: few; V: TRBV12-3/TRBV12-4; D: TRBD1; J: TRBJ1-1; CDR3: CASSHGPGGTEAFF; DNA: TGTGCCAGCAGTCACGGGCCAGGGGGCACTGAAGCTTTCTTT
size: NA; V: TRBV7-2; D: NA; J: TRBJ1-4; CDR3: CASQPRGGVNEKLFF; DNA: TGTGCCAGCCAGCCTCGGGGCGGGGTGAATGAAAAACTGTTTTTT
size: many; V: TRBV19; D: NA; J: TRBJ1-5; CDR3: CASSIQGDLQPQHF; DNA: TGTGCCAGTAGTATTCAAGGGGACCTTCAGCCCCAGCATTTT
size: few; V: TRBV2; D: TRBD1; J: TRBJ1-6; CDR3: CAGTVRTLQGYNSPLHF; DNA: TGTGCCGGGACAGTAAGGACCCTGCAAGGCTATAATTCACCCCTCCACTTT
size: few; V: TRBV6-2/TRBV6-3; D: NA; J: TRBJ1-1; CDR3: CASSYSFPTEAFF; DNA: TGTGCCAGCAGTTACTCCTTCCCCACTGAAGCTTTCTTT
size: many; V: TRBV20-1; D: NA; J: TRBJ1-5; CDR3: CSARGDQPQHF; DNA: TGCAGTGCTAGGGGCGATCAGCCCCAGCATTTT
size: NA; V: TRBV4-1; D: NA; J: TRBJ2-7; CDR3: CASSQDPSIVNSYEQYF; DNA: TGCGCCAGCAGCCAAGACCCTTCTATAGTAAACTCCTACGAGCAGTACTTC
size: many; V: TRBV29-1; D: NA; J: TRBJ1-1; CDR3: CVALASHTEAFF; DNA: TGCGTTGCTTTAGCGTCTCACACTGAAGCTTTCTTT
size: NA; V: TRBV9; D: TRBD2; J: TRBJ2-2; CDR3: CASSARTSGRFNTGELFF; DNA: TGTGCCAGCAGCGCCCGGACTAGCGGGAGGTTCAACACCGGGGAGCTGTTTTTT
size: many; V: TRBV7-2; D: NA; J: TRBJ2-7; CDR3: CASSWRDSYEQYF; DNA: TGTGCCAGCAGCTGGAGGGACTCCTACGAGCAGTACTTC
size: NA; V: TRBV10-3; D: NA; J: TRBJ1-5; CDR3: CAIRGWSNQPQHF; DNA: TGTGCCATCAGGGGCTGGAGCAATCAGCCCCAGCATTTT
size: many; V: TRBV5-6; D: TRBD1; J: TRBJ1-2; CDR3: CASSLGTGSVGYTF; DNA: TGTGCCAGCAGCTTAGGGACAGGGTCAGTTGGCTACACCTTC
size: NA; V: TRBV27; D: NA; J: TRBJ2-7; CDR3: CASSLDGKKYEQYF; DNA: TGTGCCAGCAGTCTGGACGGAAAGAAATACGAGCAGTACTTC
size: NA; V: TRBV27; D: TRBD2; J: TRBJ2-7; CDR3: CASSSIAGGPYEQYF; DNA: TGTGCCAGCAGTTCCATAGCGGGAGGGCCCTACGAGCAGTACTTC
size: NA; V: TRBV7-9; D: TRBD1; J: TRBJ2-5; CDR3: CASSRTGGVGPQETQYF; DNA: TGTGCCAGCAGCCGGACAGGGGGCGTGGGCCCCCAAGAGACCCAGTACTTC
size: many; V: TRBV7-8; D: NA; J: TRBJ1-5; CDR3: CASSLWGSAQHF; DNA: TGTGCCAGCAGCTTATGGGGGTCAGCCCAGCATTTT
size: few; V: TRBV6-5; D: NA; J: TRBJ2-5; CDR3: CASSYEARATTFRTQYF; DNA: TGTGCCAGCAGTTACGAGGCGCGGGCCACCACTTTTAGGACCCAGTACTTC
size: NA; V: TRBV13; D: TRBD1; J: TRBJ2-7; CDR3: CASSESGGPYEQYF; DNA: TGTGCCAGCAGTGAATCAGGGGGCCCCTACGAGCAGTACTTC
size: many; V: TRBV4-1; D: TRBD1; J: TRBJ2-5; CDR3: CASSHPGQGPQRVF; DNA: TGCGCCAGCAGCCATCCGGGACAGGGTCCCCAAAGGGTCTTC
size: NA; V: TRBV20-1; D: NA; J: TRBJ2-7; CDR3: CSGRTGGNEQYF; DNA: TGCAGTGGTAGGACCGGGGGCAACGAGCAGTACTTC
size: NA; V: TRBV28; D: NA; J: TRBJ2-7; CDR3: CASRDPLEQYF; DNA: TGTGCCAGCAGGGATCCCCTCGAGCAGTACTTC
size: NA; V: TRBV12-3/TRBV12-4; D: NA; J: TRBJ1-2; CDR3: CASSFRPNYYGYTF; DNA: TGTGCCAGCAGTTTCCGGCCGAACTATTACGGCTACACCTTC
size: many; V: TRBV20-1; D: NA; J: TRBJ1-3; CDR3: CSVGAAGNTIYF; DNA: TGCAGTGTCGGGGCAGCTGGAAACACCATATATTTT
size: many; V: TRBV20-1; D: NA; J: TRBJ1-1; CDR3: CSARGLGPTRVSDTEAFF; DNA: TGCAGTGCTAGAGGGTTGGGACCGACGAGAGTATCAGACACTGAAGCTTTCTTT
size: few; V: TRBV4-3; D: NA; J: TRBJ1-1; CDR3: CASSRVRNTEAFF; DNA: TGCGCCAGCAGCCGCGTCAGGAACACTGAAGCTTTCTTT
size: NA; V: TRBV25-1; D: NA; J: TRBJ2-5; CDR3: CASSDRKVQETQYF; DNA: TGTGCCAGCAGTGACCGAAAGGTGCAAGAGACCCAGTACTTC
size: NA; V: TRBV4-2; D: NA; J: TRBJ1-1; CDR3: CASSQAVLTEAFF; DNA: TGTGCCAGCAGCCAAGCAGTCCTCACTGAAGCTTTCTTT
size: NA; V: TRBV7-9; D: NA; J: TRBJ2-5; CDR3: CASSLLGLVETQYF; DNA: TGTGCCAGCAGTTTATTAGGGCTGGTTGAGACCCAGTACTTC
size: NA; V: TRBV6-5; D: NA; J: TRBJ2-2; CDR3: CASSYRDAGELFF; DNA: TGTGCCAGCAGTTACCGGGACGCCGGGGAGCTGTTTTTT
size: NA; V: TRBV20-1; D: NA; J: TRBJ2-5; CDR3: CSLAPRETQYF; DNA: TGCAGTTTAGCCCCCCGGGAGACCCAGTACTTC
size: NA; V: TRBV25-1; D: NA; J: TRBJ2-7; CDR3: CASKERGAYEQYF; DNA: TGTGCCAGCAAGGAGCGAGGGGCCTACGAGCAGTACTTC
size: NA; V: TRBV4-1; D: NA; J: TRBJ2-7; CDR3: CASSQDWQGSEQYF; DNA: TGCGCCAGCAGCCAAGATTGGCAGGGGAGCGAGCAGTACTTC
size: NA; V: TRBV20-1; D: NA; J: TRBJ1-4; CDR3: CSAPGPGEKLFF; DNA: TGCAGTGCCCCCGGACCTGGGGAAAAACTGTTTTTT
size: NA; V: TRBV10-3; D: NA; J: TRBJ2-6; CDR3: CATKQSATGANVLTF; DNA: TGTGCCACCAAACAGAGTGCAACTGGGGCCAACGTCCTGACTTTC
size: NA; V: TRBV11-2; D: TRBD2; J: TRBJ2-5; CDR3: CASSLDRRLAGGQETQYF; DNA: TGTGCCAGCAGCTTAGATAGGAGACTAGCGGGGGGGCAAGAGACCCAGTACTTC
size: few; V: TRBV9; D: NA; J: TRBJ2-2; CDR3: CASSVGSAGSTGELFF; DNA: TGTGCCAGCAGCGTAGGTTCGGCGGGTTCCACCGGGGAGCTGTTTTTT
size: many; V: TRBV14; D: TRBD1; J: TRBJ1-6; CDR3: CASSQAQGGNSPLHF; DNA: TGTGCCAGCAGCCAAGCCCAGGGGGGGAATTCACCCCTCCACTTT
size: NA; V: TRBV7-9; D: NA; J: TRBJ2-5; CDR3: CASSNREGRETQYF; DNA: TGTGCCAGCAGCAACCGTGAGGGGCGGGAGACCCAGTACTTC
size: many; V: TRBV7-8; D: NA; J: TRBJ1-4; CDR3: CASSLGPVRSNEKLFF; DNA: TGTGCCAGCAGCTTAGGTCCCGTCAGGTCTAATGAAAAACTGTTTTTT
size: NA; V: TRBV10-3; D: TRBD2; J: TRBJ2-5; CDR3: CAISDSGSGSEETQYF; DNA: TGTGCCATCAGCGACTCAGGTAGCGGGAGTGAGGAGACCCAGTACTTC
size: few; V: TRBV10-3; D: NA; J: TRBJ1-4; CDR3: CASAGTEKLFF; DNA: TGTGCCTCCGCCGGGACGGAAAAACTGTTTTTT
size: NA; V: TRBV12-3/TRBV12-4; D: NA; J: TRBJ2-5; CDR3: CASSAGGRIQETQYF; DNA: TGTGCCAGCAGCGCCGGGGGGCGGATACAAGAGACCCAGTACTTC
size: NA; V: TRBV30; D: NA; J: TRBJ2-7; CDR3: CAWNLDGHEQYF; DNA: TGTGCCTGGAACCTTGACGGGCACGAGCAGTACTTC
size: NA; V: TRBV5-1; D: NA; J: TRBJ2-2; CDR3: CASSLGSGRNTGELFF; DNA: TGTGCCAGCAGCTTGGGATCAGGGAGGAACACCGGGGAGCTGTTTTTT
size: many; V: TRBV7-8; D: NA; J: TRBJ1-4; CDR3: CASSLGGGRESEKLFF; DNA: TGTGCCAGCAGCTTGGGTGGGGGCAGGGAATCGGAAAAACTGTTTTTT
size: many; V: TRBV9; D: NA; J: TRBJ2-7; CDR3: CASSVEGVSYEQYF; DNA: TGTGCCAGCAGCGTAGAGGGGGTCTCCTACGAGCAGTACTTC
size: NA; V: TRBV9; D: NA; J: TRBJ2-7; CDR3: CASSVSGYGHPYEQYF; DNA: TGTGCCAGCAGCGTCAGCGGGTATGGGCATCCCTACGAGCAGTACTTC
size: few; V: TRBV7-9; D: NA; J: TRBJ1-1; CDR3: CGVGGAGGDTEAFF; DNA: TGTGGGGTGGGGGGGGCCGGGGGTGACACTGAAGCTTTCTTT
size: few; V: TRBV5-1; D: TRBD2; J: TRBJ2-5; CDR3: CANSSSGRVEETQYF; DNA: TGCGCCAACAGCTCTAGCGGGAGGGTTGAAGAGACCCAGTACTTC